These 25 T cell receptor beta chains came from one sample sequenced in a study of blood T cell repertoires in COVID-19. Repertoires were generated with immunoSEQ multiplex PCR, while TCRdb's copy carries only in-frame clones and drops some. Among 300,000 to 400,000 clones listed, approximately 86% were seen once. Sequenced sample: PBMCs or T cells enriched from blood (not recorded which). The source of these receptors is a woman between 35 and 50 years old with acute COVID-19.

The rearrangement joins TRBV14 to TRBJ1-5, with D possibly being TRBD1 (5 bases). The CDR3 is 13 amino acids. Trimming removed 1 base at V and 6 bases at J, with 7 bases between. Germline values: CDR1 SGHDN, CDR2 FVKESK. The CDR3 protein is CASSQGQFQPQHF. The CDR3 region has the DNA TGTGCCAGCAGCCAAGGACAGTTTCAGCCCCAGCATTTT.

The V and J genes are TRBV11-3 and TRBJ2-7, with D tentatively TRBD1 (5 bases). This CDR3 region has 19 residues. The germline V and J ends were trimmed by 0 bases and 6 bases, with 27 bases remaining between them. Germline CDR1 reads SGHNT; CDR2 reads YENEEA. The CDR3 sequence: CASSLDFSPTGHPSCEQYF. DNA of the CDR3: TGTGCCAGCAGCTTAGATTTTTCGCCAACAGGACACCCAAGTTGCGAGCAGTACTTC.

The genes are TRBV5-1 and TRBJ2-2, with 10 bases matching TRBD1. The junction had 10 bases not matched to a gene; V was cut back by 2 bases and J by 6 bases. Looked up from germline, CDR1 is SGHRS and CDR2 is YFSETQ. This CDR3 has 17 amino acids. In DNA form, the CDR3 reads TGCGCCAGCAGCTTATTTTCCGGGACAGGGGAAGCCGGGGAGCTGTTTTTT. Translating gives CASSLFSGTGEAGELFF.

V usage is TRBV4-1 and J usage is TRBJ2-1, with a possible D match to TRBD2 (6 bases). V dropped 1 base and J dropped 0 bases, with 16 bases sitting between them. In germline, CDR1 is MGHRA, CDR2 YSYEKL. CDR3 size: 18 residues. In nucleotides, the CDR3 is TGCGCCAGCAGCCAAGGGGAAGCGGGTGGGAGCTCCTACAATGAGCAGTTCTTC. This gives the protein CASSQGEAGGSSYNEQFF.

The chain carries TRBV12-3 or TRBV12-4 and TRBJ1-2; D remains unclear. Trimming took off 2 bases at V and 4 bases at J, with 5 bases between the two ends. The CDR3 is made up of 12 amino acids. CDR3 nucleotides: TGTGCCAGCAGTTTAACTCCCTATGGCTACACCTTC. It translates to CASSLTPYGYTF.

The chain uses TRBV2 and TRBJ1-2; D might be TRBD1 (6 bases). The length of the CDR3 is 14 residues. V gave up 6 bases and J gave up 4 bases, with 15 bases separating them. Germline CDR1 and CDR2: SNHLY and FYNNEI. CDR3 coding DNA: TGTGCCAGCAGCTTTAACGGACAGATCTATGGCTACACCTTC. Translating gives CASSFNGQIYGYTF.

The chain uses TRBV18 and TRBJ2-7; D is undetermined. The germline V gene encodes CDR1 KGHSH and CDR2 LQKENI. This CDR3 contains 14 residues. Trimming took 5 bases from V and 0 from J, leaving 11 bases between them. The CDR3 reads CASSAGESSYEQYF. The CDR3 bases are TGTGCCAGCTCAGCAGGTGAGAGCTCCTACGAGCAGTACTTC.

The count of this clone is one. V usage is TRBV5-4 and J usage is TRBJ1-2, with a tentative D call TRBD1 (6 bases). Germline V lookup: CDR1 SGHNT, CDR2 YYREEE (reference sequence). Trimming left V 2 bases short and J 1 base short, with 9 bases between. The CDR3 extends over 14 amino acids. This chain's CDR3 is CASSFQGLNYGYTF. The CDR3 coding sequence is TGTGCCAGCAGCTTCCAGGGGCTTAACTATGGCTACACCTTC.

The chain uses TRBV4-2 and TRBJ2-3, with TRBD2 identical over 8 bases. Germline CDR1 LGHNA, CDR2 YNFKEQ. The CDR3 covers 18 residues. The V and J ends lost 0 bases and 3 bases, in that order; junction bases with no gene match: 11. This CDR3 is CASSQETSGRGGTDTQYF. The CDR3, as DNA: TGTGCCAGCAGCCAAGAAACCAGCGGGAGAGGTGGGACAGATACGCAGTATTTT.

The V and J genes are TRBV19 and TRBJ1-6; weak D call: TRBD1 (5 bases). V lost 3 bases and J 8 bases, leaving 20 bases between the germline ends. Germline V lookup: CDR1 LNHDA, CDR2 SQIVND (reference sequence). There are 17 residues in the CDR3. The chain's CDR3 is CASSISTAGGIDSPLHF. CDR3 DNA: TGTGCCAGTAGTATCAGCACCGCGGGGGGTATCGATTCACCCCTCCACTTT.

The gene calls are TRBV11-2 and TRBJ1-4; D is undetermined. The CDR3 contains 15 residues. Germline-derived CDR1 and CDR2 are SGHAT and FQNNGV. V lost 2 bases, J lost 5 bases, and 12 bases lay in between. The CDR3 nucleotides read TGTGCCAGCAGCTTATTAGGAGTGCAAAATGAAAAACTGTTTTTT. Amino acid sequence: CASSLLGVQNEKLFF.

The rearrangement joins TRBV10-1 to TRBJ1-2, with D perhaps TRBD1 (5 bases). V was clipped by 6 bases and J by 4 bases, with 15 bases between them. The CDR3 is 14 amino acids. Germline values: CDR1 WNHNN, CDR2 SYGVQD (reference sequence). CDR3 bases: TGCGCCAGCAGGGCCCCAGGGACTTCCTATGGCTACACCTTC. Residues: CASRAPGTSYGYTF.

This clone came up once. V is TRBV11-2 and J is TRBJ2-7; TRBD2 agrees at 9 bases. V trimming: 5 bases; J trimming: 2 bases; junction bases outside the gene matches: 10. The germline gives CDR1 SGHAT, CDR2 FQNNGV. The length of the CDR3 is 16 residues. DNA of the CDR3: TGTGCCAGCAGCCCATTAGCGGGAGCCTCTACCTACGAGCAGTACTTC. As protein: CASSPLAGASTYEQYF. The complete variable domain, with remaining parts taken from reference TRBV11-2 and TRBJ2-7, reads EAGVAQSPRYKIIEKRQSVAFWCNPISGHATLYWYQQILGQGPKLLIQFQNNGVVDDSQLPKDRFSAERLKGVDSTLKIQPAKLEDSAVYLCASSPLAGASTYEQYFGPGTRLTVT.

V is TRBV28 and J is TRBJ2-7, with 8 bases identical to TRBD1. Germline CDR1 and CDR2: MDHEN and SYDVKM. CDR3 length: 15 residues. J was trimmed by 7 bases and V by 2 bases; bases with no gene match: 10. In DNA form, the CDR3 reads TGTGCCAGCAGTTTACGATATCAGGGGGCGACGGAGCAGTACTTC. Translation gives CASSLRYQGATEQYF.

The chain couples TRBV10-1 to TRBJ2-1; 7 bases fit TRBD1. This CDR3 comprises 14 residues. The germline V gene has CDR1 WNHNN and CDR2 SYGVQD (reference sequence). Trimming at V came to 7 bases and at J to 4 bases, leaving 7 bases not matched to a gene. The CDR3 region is CASNRDSPYNEQFF. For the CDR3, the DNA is TGCGCCAGCAACCGGGACAGCCCGTACAATGAGCAGTTCTTC.

CDR3 loop: CASSLRTALQQETQYF. The CDR3 nucleotides are TGTGCCAGCAGCTTGCGGACAGCACTCCAACAAGAGACCCAGTACTTC. This chain links TRBV11-1 with TRBJ2-5, with D perhaps matching TRBD1 (6 bases). Germline CDR1 and CDR2: SGHAT and FQDESV (reference sequence). The CDR3 has 16 residues. V was shortened by 3 bases and J by 2 bases, with 16 bases between the two germline ends.

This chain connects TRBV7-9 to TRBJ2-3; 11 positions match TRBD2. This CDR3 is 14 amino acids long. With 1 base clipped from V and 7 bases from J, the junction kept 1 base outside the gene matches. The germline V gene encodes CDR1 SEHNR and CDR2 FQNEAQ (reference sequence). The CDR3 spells CASSLGLAGNTQYF. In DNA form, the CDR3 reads TGTGCCAGCAGCTTAGGACTAGCGGGGAATACGCAGTATTTT.

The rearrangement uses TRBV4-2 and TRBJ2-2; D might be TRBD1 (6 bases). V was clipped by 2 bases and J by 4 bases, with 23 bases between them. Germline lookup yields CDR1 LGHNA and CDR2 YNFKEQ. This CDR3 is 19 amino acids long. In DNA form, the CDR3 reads TGTGCCAGCAGCCAATTGCCAGGGGAAGGAGTTGGTGGCACCGGGGAGCTGTTTTTT. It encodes CASSQLPGEGVGGTGELFF.

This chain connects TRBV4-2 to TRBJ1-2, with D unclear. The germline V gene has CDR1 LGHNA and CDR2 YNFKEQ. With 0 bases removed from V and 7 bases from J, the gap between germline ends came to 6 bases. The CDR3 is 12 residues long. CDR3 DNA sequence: TGTGCCAGCAGCCAAGATCAATCTGGCTACACCTTC. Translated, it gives CASSQDQSGYTF.

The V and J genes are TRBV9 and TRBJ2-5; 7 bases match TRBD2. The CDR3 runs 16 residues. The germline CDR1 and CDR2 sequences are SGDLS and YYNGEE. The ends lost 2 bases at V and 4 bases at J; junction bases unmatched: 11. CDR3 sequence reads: CASSVAGRLARETQYF. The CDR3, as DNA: TGTGCCAGCAGCGTTGCAGGGAGACTAGCACGAGAGACCCAGTACTTC. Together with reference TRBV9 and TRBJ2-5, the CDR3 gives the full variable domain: DSGVTQTPKHLITATGQRVTLRCSPRSGDLSVYWYQQSLDQGLQFLIQYYNGEERAKGNILERFSAQQFPDLHSELNLSSLELGDSALYFCASSVAGRLARETQYFGPGTRLLVL.

CDR3 sequence reads: CASSLGTSGRAGETQYF. As DNA, the CDR3 is TGTGCCAGCAGCTTGGGGACTAGCGGGAGGGCCGGTGAGACCCAGTACTTC. The rearrangement links TRBV11-2 to TRBJ2-5, with 16 positions matching TRBD2. The germline gives CDR1 SGHAT, CDR2 FQNNGV. V was pared by 3 bases and J by 5 bases, with 6 bases of the junction left unmatched. The CDR3 consists of 17 residues.

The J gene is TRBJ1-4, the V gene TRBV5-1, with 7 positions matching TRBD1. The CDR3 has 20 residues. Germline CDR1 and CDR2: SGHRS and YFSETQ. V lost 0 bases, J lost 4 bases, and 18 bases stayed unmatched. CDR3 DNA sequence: TGCGCCAGCAGCTTGGCCTACCTACAGGGGTCGTCAATTGATAATGAAAAACTGTTTTTT. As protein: CASSLAYLQGSSIDNEKLFF. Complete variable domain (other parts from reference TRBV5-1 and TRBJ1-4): KAGVTQTPRYLIKTRGQQVTLSCSPISGHRSVSWYQQTPGQGLQFLFEYFSETQRNKGNFPGRFSGRQFSNSRSEMNVSTLELGDSALYLCASSLAYLQGSSIDNEKLFFGSGTQLSVL.

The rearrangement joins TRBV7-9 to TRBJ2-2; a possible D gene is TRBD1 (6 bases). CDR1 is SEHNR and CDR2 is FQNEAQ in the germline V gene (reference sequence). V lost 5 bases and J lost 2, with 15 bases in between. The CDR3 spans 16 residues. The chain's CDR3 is CASSQDRAFNTGELFF. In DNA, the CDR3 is TGTGCCAGCAGCCAGGACAGAGCATTTAACACCGGGGAGCTGTTTTTT. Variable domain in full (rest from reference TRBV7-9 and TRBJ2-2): DTGVSQNPRHKITKRGQNVTFRCDPISEHNRLYWYRQTLGQGPEFLTYFQNEAQLEKSRLLSDRFSAERPKGSFSTLEIQRTEQGDSAMYLCASSQDRAFNTGELFFGEGSRLTVL.

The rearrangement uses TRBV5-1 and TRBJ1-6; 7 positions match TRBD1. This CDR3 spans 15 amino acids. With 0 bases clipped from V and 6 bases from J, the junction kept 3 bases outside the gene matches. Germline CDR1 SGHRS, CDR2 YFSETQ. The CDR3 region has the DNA TGCGCCAGCAGCTTGGGACAGGGCCTTAATTCACCCCTCCACTTT. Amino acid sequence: CASSLGQGLNSPLHF.

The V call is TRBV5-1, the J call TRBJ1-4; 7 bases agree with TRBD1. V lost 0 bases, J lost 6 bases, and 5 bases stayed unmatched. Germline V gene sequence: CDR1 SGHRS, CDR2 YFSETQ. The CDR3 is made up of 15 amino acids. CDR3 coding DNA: TGCGCCAGCAGCTTGGACGGGACAGCCTATGAAAAACTGTTTTTT. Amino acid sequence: CASSLDGTAYEKLFF.